This T cell receptor (beta chain) was profiled in a study of shared clonotypes between healthy human individuals. Germline-derived CDR1 and CDR2 are SGHRS and YFSETQ. V shed 3 bases, J shed 4 bases, and the junction held 9 bases outside the gene matches. The length of the CDR3 is 15 residues. The method was immunoSEQ multiplex PCR; TCRdb's version includes in-frame clones alone and lacks a portion of them. The sample lists just over 2,000,000 clones, 95% seen once, with around 0.13% in the top ten. V usage is TRBV5-1 and J usage is TRBJ2-7, with 8 bases fitting TRBD1. The sequencing input was naive CD4+ T cells sorted from blood. The sample's subset: CD45RA+ positively selected. The TCR was taken from a young man in good health. Here the CDR3 reads CASSSRTGFSYEQYF. CDR3 coding DNA: TGCGCCAGCAGCTCCCGGACAGGGTTCAGTTACGAGCAGTACTTC. The full variable domain, completed using reference TRBV5-1 and TRBJ2-7, is KAGVTQTPRYLIKTRGQQVTLSCSPISGHRSVSWYQQTPGQGLQFLFEYFSETQRNKGNFPGRFSGRQFSNSRSEMNVSTLELGDSALYLCASSSRTGFSYEQYFGPGTRLTVT.